One and the same sample provided the 7 T cell receptor beta chains below, sequenced in a study of T cells in narcolepsy. Assay: immunoSEQ multiplex PCR; the TCRdb copy retains only in-frame clones and omits some. Among approximately 32,000 clones listed, roughly 87% were seen once. Sequenced material: CD45RA- memory CD4+ T cells from PBMCs. The receptors were sampled from a human donor with narcolepsy.

The J gene is TRBJ1-2, the V gene TRBV6-5; D not resolved. The germline V gene encodes CDR1 MNHEY and CDR2 SVGAGI. CDR3 size: 12 residues. V dropped 6 bases and J dropped 7 bases, with 12 bases sitting between them. CDR3 DNA sequence: TGTGCCAGCAGACGTGTAGGAGGTGGCTACACCTTC. Protein product: CASRRVGGGYTF.

The chain joins TRBV5-6 to TRBJ2-5; weak D call: TRBD1 (6 bases). CDR1 SGHDT and CDR2 YYEEEE come from the germline V gene. V was trimmed by 4 bases and J by 0 bases, leaving 13 bases between them. The CDR3 is 15 amino acids. The CDR3 reads CASSVDTGYQETQYF. The CDR3, as DNA: TGTGCCAGCAGCGTAGACACAGGGTACCAAGAGACCCAGTACTTC.

The rearrangement joins TRBV28 to TRBJ1-5; 9 positions agree with TRBD1. V dropped 2 bases and J dropped 9; count of bases not matched to a gene: 8. The length of the CDR3 is 15 residues. In germline, CDR1 is MDHEN, CDR2 SYDVKM. The CDR3 loop is CASSLTGGRGAPQHF. The CDR3 DNA reads TGTGCCAGCAGTTTAACAGGGGGCCGCGGGGCGCCCCAGCATTTT.

The chain has TRBV19 and TRBJ2-2; the D is unclear. The V and J ends lost 8 bases and 1 base respectively, with 8 bases between them. There are 13 residues in the CDR3. CDR1 LNHDA and CDR2 SQIVND come from the germline V gene (reference sequence). The CDR3 nucleotides read TGTGCCAGTGAGAGCCTGAACACCGGGGAGCTGTTTTTT. Translated: CASESLNTGELFF.

The sample holds one count of this clone. The J gene is TRBJ1-1, the V gene TRBV7-3; D ambiguous. Germline CDR1 reads SGHTA; CDR2 reads FQGTGA. V lost 5 bases, J lost 4 bases, and 17 bases lay in between. The CDR3 extends over 15 amino acids. CDR3 nucleotides: TGTGCCAGCAGCCCTCGGGCGACGGACCCCACTGAAGCTTTCTTT. It encodes CASSPRATDPTEAFF.

The genes are TRBV6-1 and TRBJ2-2, with 9 bases matching TRBD1. Germline CDR1 and CDR2: MNHNS and SASEGT. The V and J ends lost 7 bases and 4 bases, in that order; junction bases with no gene match: 4. The CDR3 covers 14 residues. For the CDR3, the DNA is TGTGCCAGCACCGGGACAGGGACCACCGGGGAGCTGTTTTTT. This gives the protein CASTGTGTTGELFF.

Only a few counts were recorded for this clone. The CDR3 loop reads CASSRDRGKDEQYF. CDR3 DNA sequence: TGTGCCAGCTCGCGGGACAGGGGAAAGGACGAGCAGTACTTC. The rearrangement links TRBV18 to TRBJ2-7, with 10 bases fitting TRBD1. Trimming removed 6 bases from V and 5 bases from J; junction bases left unmatched: 7. The CDR3 extends over 14 amino acids. CDR1 is KGHSH, CDR2 LQKENI, per germline.